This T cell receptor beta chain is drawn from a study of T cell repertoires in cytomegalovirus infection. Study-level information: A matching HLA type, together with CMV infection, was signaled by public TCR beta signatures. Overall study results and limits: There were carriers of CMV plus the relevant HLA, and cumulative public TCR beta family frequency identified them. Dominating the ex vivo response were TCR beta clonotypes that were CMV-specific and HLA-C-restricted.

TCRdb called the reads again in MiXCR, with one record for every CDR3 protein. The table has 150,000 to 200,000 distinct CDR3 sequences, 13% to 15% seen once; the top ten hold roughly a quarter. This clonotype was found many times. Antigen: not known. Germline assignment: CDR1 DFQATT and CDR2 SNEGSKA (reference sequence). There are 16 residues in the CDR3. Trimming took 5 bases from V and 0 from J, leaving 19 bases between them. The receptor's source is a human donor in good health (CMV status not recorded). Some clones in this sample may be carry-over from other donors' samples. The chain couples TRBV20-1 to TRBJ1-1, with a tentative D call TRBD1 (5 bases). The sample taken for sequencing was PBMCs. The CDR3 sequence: CSAGFALGALNTEAFF. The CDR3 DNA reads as TGCAGTGCTGGGTTTGCTCTAGGGGCTTTGAACACTGAAGCTTTCTTT.